These T cell receptor beta chains were read from a single sample in a study of T cells in Graves' hyperthyroidism and ophthalmopathy. MiXCR was run by TCRdb on the multiplex PCR reads, yielding one entry per CDR3 protein. Of almost 600,000 distinct CDR3 sequences in the sample, approximately 44% were seen once. The sample comprised peripheral blood or thyroid tissue (not recorded which). The receptor source for this set is a woman in her late teens or twenties with Graves' hyperthyroidism. CDR3s include the opening cysteine and the closing phenylalanine or tryptophan. Each record gives: J gene, D gene, V gene, clone size, CDR3 protein, CDR3 DNA. A D gene is named only where the DNA matches it firmly. The size entry is marked missing in some rows and otherwise reads once, few, many or a size class.

>TRBJ2-7|-|TRBV4-1|many
CASSQVRGVRYEQYF
TGCGCCAGCAGCCAAGTGAGAGGGGTACGCTACGAGCAGTACTTC
>TRBJ2-7|-|TRBV7-6|-
CASSYRVESYEQYF
TGTGCCAGCAGTTACAGGGTAGAGTCCTACGAGCAGTACTTC
>TRBJ2-3|TRBD2|TRBV2|-
CASRGGRIGTQYF
TGTGCCAGCAGAGGCGGGAGGATTGGAACGCAGTATTTT
>TRBJ2-7|-|TRBV7-3|-
CASSSFTGTNSYEQYF
TGTGCCAGCAGCTCCTTCACCGGGACAAATTCCTACGAGCAGTACTTC
>TRBJ2-2|TRBD2|TRBV15|many
CATSRAGTSGMEGGELFF
TGTGCCACCAGCAGAGCCGGGACTAGCGGGATGGAAGGCGGGGAGCTGTTTTTT
>TRBJ2-2|-|TRBV7-3|many
CASSGTGPTAGELFF
TGTGCCAGCAGCGGCACGGGGCCCACGGCCGGGGAGCTGTTTTTT
>TRBJ1-5|-|TRBV29-1|-
CSLYREYNQPQHF
TGCAGCTTGTATCGTGAGTACAATCAGCCCCAGCATTTT
>TRBJ2-1|-|TRBV24-1|few
CATSDFVKGSPANEQFF
TGTGCCACCAGTGATTTCGTGAAGGGTTCTCCCGCCAATGAGCAGTTCTTC
>TRBJ1-1|-|TRBV30|-
CAWGWNTEAFF
TGTGCCTGGGGGTGGAACACTGAAGCTTTCTTT
>TRBJ1-4|-|TRBV19|-
CASNKHRDEKLFF
TGTGCCAGTAACAAGCACAGGGACGAAAAACTGTTTTTT
>TRBJ2-7|-|TRBV13|many
CASSLFPWLSSYEQYF
TGTGCCAGCAGCTTATTCCCTTGGCTCTCATCCTACGAGCAGTACTTC
>TRBJ2-2|-|TRBV11-2|many
CASSLIDIHTGELFF
TGTGCCAGCAGCCTAATTGACATCCACACCGGGGAGCTGTTTTTT
>TRBJ2-7|TRBD2|TRBV5-5|few
CASSYWVEAGEREQYF
TGTGCCAGCAGTTATTGGGTCGAAGCGGGAGAGAGAGAGCAGTACTTC
>TRBJ1-5|TRBD1|TRBV7-2|-
CASSLGDRPYSNQPQHF
TGTGCCAGCAGCTTAGGGGACAGGCCATATAGCAATCAGCCCCAGCATTTT
>TRBJ1-1|-|TRBV29-1|-
CSVDQGGSTEAFF
TGCAGCGTTGATCAGGGAGGATCCACTGAAGCTTTCTTT
>TRBJ2-7|-|TRBV27|-
CASSLMGSSYEQYF
TGTGCCAGCAGTTTAATGGGGAGTTCCTACGAGCAGTACTTC
>TRBJ2-7|-|TRBV12-3/TRBV12-4|-
CASSFGGHEQYF
TGTGCCAGCAGTTTCGGGGGGCACGAGCAGTACTTC
>TRBJ2-6|-|TRBV9|few
CASSVGQSPFSGANVLTF
TGTGCCAGCAGCGTAGGACAGTCTCCTTTCTCTGGGGCCAACGTCCTGACTTTC
>TRBJ1-5|TRBD1|TRBV29-1|-
CSQGTGGRNQPQHF
TGCAGCCAAGGAACAGGGGGTAGAAATCAGCCCCAGCATTTT
>TRBJ2-1|-|TRBV29-1|few
CSVEDSGALVYNEQFF
TGCAGCGTTGAAGATTCAGGAGCCCTAGTCTACAATGAGCAGTTCTTC
>TRBJ1-6|-|TRBV12-3/TRBV12-4|many
CASRLRALGSPLHF
TGTGCCAGCAGGCTCAGAGCCTTGGGTTCACCCCTCCACTTT
>TRBJ2-7|TRBD2|TRBV4-3|-
CASSQVGTNSYEQYF
TGCGCCAGCAGCCAAGTAGGGACTAACTCCTACGAGCAGTACTTC
>TRBJ1-1|TRBD1|TRBV20-1|-
CSARDRVLLRTEAFF
TGCAGTGCACGGGACAGGGTATTATTGAGGACTGAAGCTTTCTTT
>TRBJ2-7|-|TRBV5-6|many
CASSSRWGRYEQYF
TGTGCCAGCAGCTCCAGGTGGGGGCGGTACGAGCAGTACTTC
>TRBJ2-7|-|TRBV6-4|-
CASSALQGRGYEQYF
TGTGCCAGCAGTGCCTTACAGGGCAGAGGCTACGAGCAGTACTTC
>TRBJ2-5|TRBD2|TRBV10-2|many
CASSGSGSGETQYF
TGCGCCAGCAGTGGTAGCGGGAGCGGAGAGACCCAGTACTTC
>TRBJ1-5|-|TRBV29-1|-
CSARLGGLVNQPQHF
TGCAGCGCTAGACTGGGAGGGCTCGTCAATCAGCCCCAGCATTTT
>TRBJ2-5|-|TRBV5-1|many
CASSLGDTSQETQYF
TGCGCCAGCAGCTTAGGGGACACATCGCAAGAGACCCAGTACTTC
>TRBJ2-7|-|TRBV15|-
CATSMAGQAYEQYF
TGTGCCACCAGCATGGCGGGACAAGCTTACGAGCAGTACTTC
>TRBJ1-2|-|TRBV27|many
CASSSGTNYGYTF
TGTGCCAGCAGTTCGGGCACTAACTATGGCTACACCTTC
>TRBJ2-5|TRBD1|TRBV29-1|-
CSARDRVIQETQYF
TGCAGCGCCCGGGACAGGGTAATCCAAGAGACCCAGTACTTC
>TRBJ2-7|TRBD1|TRBV7-9|once
CASRLPTGGYEQYF
TGTGCCAGCAGGCTACCGACAGGGGGCTACGAGCAGTACTTC
>TRBJ1-6|TRBD1|TRBV5-1|many
CASSLWTGRYYNSPLHF
TGCGCCAGCAGCTTATGGACAGGGAGGTACTATAATTCACCCCTCCACTTT
>TRBJ2-2|-|TRBV12-5|few
CASAQRGGNTGELFF
TGTGCTAGTGCCCAAAGGGGCGGGAACACCGGGGAGCTGTTTTTT
>TRBJ2-6|TRBD1|TRBV7-2|-
CASSLTGQGGDNVLTF
TGTGCCAGCAGCTTAACGGGACAGGGGGGTGACAACGTCCTGACTTTC
>TRBJ1-5|-|TRBV10-3|many
CAISGSRSNQPQHF
TGTGCCATCAGTGGGTCACGTAGCAATCAGCCCCAGCATTTT
>TRBJ2-2|TRBD2|TRBV6-1|many
CASSESPGGNTGELFF
TGTGCCAGCAGTGAATCTCCGGGAGGGAACACCGGGGAGCTGTTTTTT
>TRBJ2-7|-|TRBV6-6|-
CATWLSSYEQYF
TGTGCCACCTGGCTAAGCTCCTACGAGCAGTACTTC
>TRBJ1-1|-|TRBV11-3|many
CASSLGGYEAFF
TGTGCCAGCAGCTTAGGAGGGTATGAAGCTTTCTTT
>TRBJ1-2|-|TRBV10-3|-
CAIRRANDPGDYGYTF
TGTGCCATCAGGCGGGCCAATGACCCCGGGGACTATGGCTACACCTTC
>TRBJ1-5|TRBD1|TRBV30|-
CAWRRSGTGYQPQHF
TGTGCCTGGAGGAGATCCGGGACAGGGTATCAGCCCCAGCATTTT
>TRBJ1-6|-|TRBV6-4|-
CASSVGAGEGGSPLHF
TGTGCCAGCAGTGTGGGAGCGGGAGAGGGGGGATCACCCCTCCACTTT
>TRBJ2-7|TRBD2|TRBV20-1|many
CSARRRYGGVLDPFLEQYF
TGCAGTGCCCGACGGCGGTATGGGGGGGTCCTAGACCCCTTCTTGGAGCAGTACTTC
>TRBJ1-2|TRBD1|TRBV7-2|-
CASSLDRVASGYTF
TGTGCCAGCAGCCTGGACAGGGTTGCTTCTGGCTACACCTTC
>TRBJ2-5|-|TRBV29-1|few
CSVEGQGETQYF
TGCAGCGTTGAGGGGCAGGGGGAGACCCAGTACTTC
>TRBJ1-2|TRBD1|TRBV12-3/TRBV12-4|-
CASTLGAGGYGYTF
TGTGCCAGCACCTTAGGGGCAGGGGGGTATGGCTACACCTTC
>TRBJ2-3|-|TRBV20-1|few
CSARRDTQYF
TGCAGTGCGCGAAGGGATACGCAGTATTTT
>TRBJ2-2|-|TRBV4-3|-
CASSQAGSNTGEPFF
TGCGCCAGCAGCCAAGCCGGGAGCAACACCGGGGAGCCGTTTTTT
>TRBJ1-5|-|TRBV7-9|many
CASSLALWSAQHF
TGTGCCAGCAGCTTAGCGCTCTGGTCAGCCCAGCATTTT
>TRBJ1-5|-|TRBV29-1|medium-sized
CSVVSGDGNQPQHF
TGCAGCGTTGTTTCCGGGGACGGCAATCAGCCCCAGCATTTT
>TRBJ2-7|TRBD1|TRBV7-8|many
CASSWGQGKYEQYF
TGTGCCAGCAGCTGGGGACAGGGGAAATACGAGCAGTACTTC
>TRBJ1-1|TRBD1|TRBV19|-
CAAAGTGGAGNTEAFF
TGTGCCGCGGCCGGAACAGGGGGCGCGGGAAACACTGAAGCTTTCTTT
>TRBJ1-5|TRBD1|TRBV5-1|-
CASSYSGQGSQPQHF
TGCGCCAGCAGCTATTCGGGACAGGGGAGTCAGCCCCAGCATTTT